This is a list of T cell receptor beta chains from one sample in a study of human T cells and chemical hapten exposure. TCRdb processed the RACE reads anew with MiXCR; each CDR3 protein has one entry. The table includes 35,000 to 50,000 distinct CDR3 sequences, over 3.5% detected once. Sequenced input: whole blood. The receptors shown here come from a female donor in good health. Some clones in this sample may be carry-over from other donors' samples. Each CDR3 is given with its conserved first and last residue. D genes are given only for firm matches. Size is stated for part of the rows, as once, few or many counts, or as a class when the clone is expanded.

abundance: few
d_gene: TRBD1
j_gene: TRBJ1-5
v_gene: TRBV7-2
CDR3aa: CASSLLQGNQPQHF
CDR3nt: TGTGCCAGCAGCCTTTTACAGGGGAATCAGCCCCAGCATTTT

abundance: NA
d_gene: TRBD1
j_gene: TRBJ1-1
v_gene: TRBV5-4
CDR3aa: CASSVGTGGISTEAFF
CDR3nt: TGTGCCAGCAGTGTGGGGACAGGGGGTATCTCGACTGAAGCTTTCTTT

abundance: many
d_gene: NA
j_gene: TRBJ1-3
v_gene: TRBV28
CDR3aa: CASSPPGGFSGNTIYF
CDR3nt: TGTGCCAGCAGCCCCCCCGGGGGGTTCTCTGGAAACACCATATATTTT

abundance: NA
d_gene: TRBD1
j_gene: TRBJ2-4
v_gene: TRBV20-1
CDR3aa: CSARDPTGGWGNIQYF
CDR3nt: TGCAGTGCTAGAGACCCGACAGGGGGCTGGGGAAACATTCAGTACTTC

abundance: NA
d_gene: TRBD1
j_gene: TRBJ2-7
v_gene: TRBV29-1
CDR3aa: CSVEPRNRGTYEQYF
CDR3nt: TGCAGCGTTGAACCCCGAAACAGGGGAACCTACGAGCAGTACTTC

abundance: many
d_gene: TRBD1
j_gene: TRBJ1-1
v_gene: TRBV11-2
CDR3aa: CASSIGHVFYWTGEALVTEAFF
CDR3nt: TGTGCCAGCAGCATCGGTCATGTTTTCTACTGGACAGGGGAAGCTCTGGTTACTGAAGCTTTCTTT

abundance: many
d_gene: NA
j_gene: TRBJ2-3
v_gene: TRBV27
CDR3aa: CASTRIGSTDTQYF
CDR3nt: TGTGCCAGCACGCGGATAGGATCCACAGATACGCAGTATTTT

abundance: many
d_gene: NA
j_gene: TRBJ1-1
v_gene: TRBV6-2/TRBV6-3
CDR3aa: CASSSTPNTEAFF
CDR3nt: TGTGCCAGCAGTTCGACACCTAACACTGAAGCTTTCTTT

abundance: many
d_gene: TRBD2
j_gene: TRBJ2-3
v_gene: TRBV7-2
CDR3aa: CASSLYGLAGGPRATDTQYF
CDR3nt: TGTGCCAGCAGCTTATACGGTCTAGCGGGGGGCCCTCGGGCCACAGATACGCAGTATTTT

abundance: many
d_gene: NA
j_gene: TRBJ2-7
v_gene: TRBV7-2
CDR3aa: CASSLNLARSAYEQYF
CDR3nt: TGTGCCAGCAGTTTAAACCTGGCCAGGTCTGCCTACGAGCAGTACTTC

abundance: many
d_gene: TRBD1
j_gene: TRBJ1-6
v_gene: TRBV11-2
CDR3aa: CASSLLPGQLNSPLHF
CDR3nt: TGTGCCAGCAGCTTACTCCCGGGACAGCTTAATTCACCCCTCCACTTT

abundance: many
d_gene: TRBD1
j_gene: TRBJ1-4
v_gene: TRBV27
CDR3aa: CASSMTGTGREKLFF
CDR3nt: TGTGCCAGCAGTATGACCGGGACAGGGCGTGAAAAACTGTTTTTT

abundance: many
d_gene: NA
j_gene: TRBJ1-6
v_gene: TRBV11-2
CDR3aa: CASSPGQGTYSPLHF
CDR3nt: TGTGCCAGCAGCCCTGGGCAGGGTACTTATTCACCCCTCCACTTT

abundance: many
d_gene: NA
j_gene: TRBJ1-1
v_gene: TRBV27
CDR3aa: CASWFAAGTEAFF
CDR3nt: TGTGCCAGCTGGTTTGCCGCGGGCACTGAAGCTTTCTTT

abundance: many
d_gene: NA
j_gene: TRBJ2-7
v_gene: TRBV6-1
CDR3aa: CASSEDPQQLEEYF
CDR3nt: TGTGCCAGCAGTGAAGACCCACAGCAGCTCGAGGAGTACTTC

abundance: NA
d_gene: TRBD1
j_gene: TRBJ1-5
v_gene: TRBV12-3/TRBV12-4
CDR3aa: CASSFTGGRQPQHF
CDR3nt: TGTGCCAGCAGTTTTACAGGGGGCCGGCAGCCCCAGCATTTT

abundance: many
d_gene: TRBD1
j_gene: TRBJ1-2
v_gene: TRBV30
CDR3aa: CAWSAGTGGYTF
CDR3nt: TGTGCCTGGAGTGCCGGGACAGGAGGCTACACCTTC

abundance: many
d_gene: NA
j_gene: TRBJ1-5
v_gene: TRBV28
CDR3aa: CASTEAGQQPQHF
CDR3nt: TGTGCCAGCACCGAGGCCGGCCAGCAGCCCCAGCATTTT

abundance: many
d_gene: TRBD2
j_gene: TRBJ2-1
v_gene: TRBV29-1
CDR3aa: CSVEVTSGGLGEQFF
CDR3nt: TGCAGCGTTGAGGTTACTAGCGGGGGGTTAGGTGAGCAGTTCTTC

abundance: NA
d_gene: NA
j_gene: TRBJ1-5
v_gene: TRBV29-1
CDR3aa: CSVGSPNQPQHF
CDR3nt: TGCAGCGTTGGTAGCCCCAATCAGCCCCAGCATTTT

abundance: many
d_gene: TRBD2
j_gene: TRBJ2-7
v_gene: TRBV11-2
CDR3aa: CASSLGRGEYEQYF
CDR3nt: TGTGCCAGCAGCTTAGGTCGGGGGGAATACGAGCAGTACTTC

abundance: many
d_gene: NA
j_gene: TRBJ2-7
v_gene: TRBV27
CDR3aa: CASSERQQSSYEQYF
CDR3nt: TGTGCCAGCAGTGAACGACAGCAGAGCTCCTACGAGCAGTACTTC

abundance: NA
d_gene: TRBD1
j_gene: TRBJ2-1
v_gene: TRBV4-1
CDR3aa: CASSHAWTGSSYNEQFF
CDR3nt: TGCGCCAGCAGCCACGCGTGGACAGGGAGCTCCTACAATGAGCAGTTCTTC

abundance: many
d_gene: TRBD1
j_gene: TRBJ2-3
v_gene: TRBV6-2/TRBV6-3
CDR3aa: CASSLHRGPDTQYF
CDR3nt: TGTGCCAGCAGTTTACACAGGGGACCAGATACGCAGTATTTT

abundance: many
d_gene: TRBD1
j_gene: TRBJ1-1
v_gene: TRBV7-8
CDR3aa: CASSQSRTGSYTEAFF
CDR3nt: TGTGCCAGCAGCCAGAGCCGGACAGGCTCTTACACTGAAGCTTTCTTT

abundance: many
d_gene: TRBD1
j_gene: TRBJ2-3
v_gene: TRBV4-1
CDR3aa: CASSQDTDRVKYF
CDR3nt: TGCGCCAGCAGCCAAGATACCGACAGGGTCAAGTATTTT

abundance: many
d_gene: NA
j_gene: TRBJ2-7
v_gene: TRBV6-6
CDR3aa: CASSTTREQYF
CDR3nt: TGTGCCAGCAGTACTACTCGCGAGCAGTACTTC

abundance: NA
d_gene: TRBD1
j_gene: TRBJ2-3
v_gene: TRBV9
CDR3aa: CASSEKTGDLADTQYF
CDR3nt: TGTGCCAGCAGCGAAAAGACAGGGGACCTGGCAGATACGCAGTATTTT

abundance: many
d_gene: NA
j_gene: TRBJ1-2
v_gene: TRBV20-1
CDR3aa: CSARRNGQRYGYTF
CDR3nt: TGCAGTGCTAGACGCAATGGACAGCGCTATGGCTACACCTTC

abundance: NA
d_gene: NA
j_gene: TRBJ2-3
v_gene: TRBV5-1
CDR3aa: CASSLASPGWDTQYF
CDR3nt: TGCGCCAGCAGCTTGGCCTCGCCAGGGTGGGATACGCAGTATTTT

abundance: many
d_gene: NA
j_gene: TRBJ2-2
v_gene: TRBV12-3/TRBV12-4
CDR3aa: CASSFSRRSTGELFF
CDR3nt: TGTGCCAGCAGTTTTTCAAGGAGGAGCACCGGGGAGCTGTTTTTT

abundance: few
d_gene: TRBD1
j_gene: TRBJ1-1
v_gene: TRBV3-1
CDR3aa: CASRPSDRENTEAFF
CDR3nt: TGTGCCAGCAGACCTAGCGACAGGGAGAACACTGAAGCTTTCTTT

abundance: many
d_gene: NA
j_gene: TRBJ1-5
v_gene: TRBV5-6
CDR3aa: CASSLATGTGRLSNQPQHF
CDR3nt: TGTGCCAGCAGCTTGGCGACGGGAACAGGGCGCCTCAGCAATCAGCCCCAGCATTTT

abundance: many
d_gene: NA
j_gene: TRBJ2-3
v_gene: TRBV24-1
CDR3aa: CATSEDNTDTQYF
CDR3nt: TGTGCCACCAGTGAAGACAACACAGATACGCAGTATTTT

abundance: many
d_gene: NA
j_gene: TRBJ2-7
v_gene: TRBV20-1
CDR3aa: CSAPTEDRSSYEQYF
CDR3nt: TGCAGTGCTCCGACCGAAGACAGGTCCTCCTACGAGCAGTACTTC

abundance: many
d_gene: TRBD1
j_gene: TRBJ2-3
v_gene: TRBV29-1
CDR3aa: CSVVRDRVGDTQYF
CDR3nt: TGCAGCGTTGTAAGGGACAGAGTAGGTGATACGCAGTATTTT

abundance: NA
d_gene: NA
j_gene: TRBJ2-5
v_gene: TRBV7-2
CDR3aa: CASSPGLRSQETQYF
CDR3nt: TGTGCCAGCAGCCCAGGTCTCCGGAGCCAAGAGACCCAGTACTTC

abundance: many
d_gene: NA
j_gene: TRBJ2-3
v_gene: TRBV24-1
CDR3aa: CATSDFRLPDYTQYF
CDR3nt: TGTGCCACCAGTGATTTTAGGCTACCCGACTATACGCAGTATTTT

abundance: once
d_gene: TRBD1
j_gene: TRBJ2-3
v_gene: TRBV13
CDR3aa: CASSARTGADTQYF
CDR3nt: TGTGCCAGCAGCGCTAGGACAGGGGCAGATACGCAGTATTTT

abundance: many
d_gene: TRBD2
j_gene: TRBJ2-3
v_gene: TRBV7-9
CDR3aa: CASSPSGGQPDTQYF
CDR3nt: TGTGCCAGCAGCCCTAGCGGGGGCCAGCCAGATACGCAGTATTTT

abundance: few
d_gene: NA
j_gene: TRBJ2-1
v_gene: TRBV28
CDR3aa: CASSDPVSNEQFF
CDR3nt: TGTGCCAGCAGTGACCCTGTAAGCAATGAGCAGTTCTTC

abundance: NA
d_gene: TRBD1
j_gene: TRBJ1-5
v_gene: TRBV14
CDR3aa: CASSQDRTGRGNQPQHF
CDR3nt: TGTGCCAGCAGCCAAGATAGGACAGGGAGGGGCAATCAGCCCCAGCATTTT

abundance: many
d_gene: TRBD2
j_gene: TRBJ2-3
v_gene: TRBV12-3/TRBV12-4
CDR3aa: CASSFPPRLAGDSDTQYF
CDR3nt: TGTGCCAGCAGTTTCCCGCCGCGACTAGCGGGGGATTCAGATACGCAGTATTTT

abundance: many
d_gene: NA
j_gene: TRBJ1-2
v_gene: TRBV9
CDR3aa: CASSVATGFSYGYTF
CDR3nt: TGTGCCAGCAGCGTAGCTACGGGGTTTAGCTATGGCTACACCTTC

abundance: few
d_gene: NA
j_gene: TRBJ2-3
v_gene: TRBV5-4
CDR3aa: CASSLDLGTDTQYF
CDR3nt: TGTGCCAGCAGCTTGGATTTAGGCACAGATACGCAGTATTTT

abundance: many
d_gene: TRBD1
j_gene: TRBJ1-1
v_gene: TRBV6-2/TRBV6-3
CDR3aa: CASSYRDSMNTEAFF
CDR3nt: TGTGCCAGCAGTTACCGGGACAGCATGAACACTGAAGCTTTCTTT

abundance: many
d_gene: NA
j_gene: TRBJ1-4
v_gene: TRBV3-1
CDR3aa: CASSLWESSNEKLFF
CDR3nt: TGTGCCAGCAGCCTTTGGGAGTCGTCTAATGAAAAACTGTTTTTT

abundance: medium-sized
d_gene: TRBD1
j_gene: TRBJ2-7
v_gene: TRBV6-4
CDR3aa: CASSPGQGANEQYF
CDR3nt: TGTGCCAGCAGTCCGGGACAGGGGGCAAACGAGCAGTACTTC

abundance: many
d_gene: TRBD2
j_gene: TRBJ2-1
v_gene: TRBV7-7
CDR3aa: CASSPPSSGPSEQFF
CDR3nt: TGTGCTAGCAGCCCCCCGTCTAGCGGACCATCTGAGCAGTTCTTC

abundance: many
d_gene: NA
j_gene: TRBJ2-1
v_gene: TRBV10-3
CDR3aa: CAISGGVDEQFF
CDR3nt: TGTGCCATCAGCGGCGGGGTTGATGAGCAGTTCTTC

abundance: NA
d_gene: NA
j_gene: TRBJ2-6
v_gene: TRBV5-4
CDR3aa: CASSPAAGFSGANVLTF
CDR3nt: TGTGCCAGCAGCCCGGCAGCTGGTTTTTCTGGGGCCAACGTCCTGACTTTC

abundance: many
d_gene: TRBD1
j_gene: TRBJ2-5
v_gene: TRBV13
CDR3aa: CASSDRQGVETQYF
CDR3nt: TGTGCCAGCAGCGATCGACAGGGCGTGGAGACCCAGTACTTC

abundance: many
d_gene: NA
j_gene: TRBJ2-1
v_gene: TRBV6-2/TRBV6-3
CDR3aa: CASSYSPNEQFF
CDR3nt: TGTGCCAGCAGTTACTCCCCTAATGAGCAGTTCTTC

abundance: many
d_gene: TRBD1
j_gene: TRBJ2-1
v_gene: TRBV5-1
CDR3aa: CASSLRTGSSYNEQFF
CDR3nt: TGCGCCAGCAGCCTACGGACAGGGAGCTCCTACAATGAGCAGTTCTTC

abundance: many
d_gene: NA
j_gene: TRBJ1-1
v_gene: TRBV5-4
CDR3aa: CASSLDGYRVNTEAFF
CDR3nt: TGTGCCAGCAGCTTGGATGGATACAGGGTGAACACTGAAGCTTTCTTT

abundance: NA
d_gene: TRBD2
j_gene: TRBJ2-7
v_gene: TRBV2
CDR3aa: CASNGGATVYEQYF
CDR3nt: TGTGCCAGCAACGGGGGGGCGACGGTATACGAGCAGTACTTC

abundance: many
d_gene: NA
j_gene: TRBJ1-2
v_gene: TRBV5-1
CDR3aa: CASSLNTFGYTF
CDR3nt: TGCGCCAGCAGCTTGAATACTTTCGGCTACACCTTC